The next 31 T cell receptor beta chains were all read from a single sample in a study of metastatic and nonmetastatic thyroid tumors. TCRdb re-called the PCR reads via MiXCR. The sample consists of roughly 98,000 clones, more than 12% of them appearing once. Each patient went into thyroid surgery without having received any treatment. Sequencing was done on a sample of blood. Receptor source: a female donor with papillary thyroid cancer or a benign thyroid nodule (not recorded which). Some clones in this sample may be carry-over from other donors' samples.

On this clone itself: Mismatch with germline at one junction end may stem from a read error. This rearrangement joins TRBV27 to TRBJ1-5; 7 bases are a match to TRBD1. The CDR3 runs to 15 residues. Germline CDR1 is MNHEY and CDR2 is SMNVEV (reference sequence). The CDR3 nucleotides are TGTGCCAGCAAACACCGGGACAGTGACAATCAGCCCAAGCATTTT. Translated, it gives CASKHRDSDNQPKHF.

The sample holds many counts of this clone. The rearrangement links TRBV20-1 to TRBJ1-1; the match to TRBD1 covers 8 bases. CDR1 and CDR2 (germline): DFQATT, SNEGSKA (reference sequence). The length of the CDR3 is 12 residues. The V segment lost 3 bases and the J segment 11 bases; nucleotides outside the gene matches: 8. CDR3 DNA: TGCAGTGCTAGTCCCCCGACAGGGGAGGCTTTCTTT. It specifies CSASPPTGEAFF.

As to this clone: A much larger clone differs from this one at a single base, so this may be a read error. The chain has TRBV12-3 or TRBV12-4 and TRBJ2-1; possibly TRBD1 for D (6 bases). The CDR3 sequence is 16 residues long. V was shortened by 3 bases and J by 16 bases, with 28 bases between the two germline ends. CDR3 sequence (DNA): TGTGCCAGCAGTTTTGGGGGCCCTGTCTCCTACAATGAACATTTCTTC. Its protein is CASSFGGPVSYNEHFF.

This clone has a count of ten or more. The J gene is TRBJ2-2, the V gene TRBV30; unclear D gene. CDR1 and CDR2 from the germline V gene are GTSNPN and SVGIG (reference sequence). V was pared by 4 bases and J by 5 bases, with 11 bases between. The CDR3 extends over 13 amino acids. The CDR3 loop reads CAWNRVGTGELFF. For the CDR3, the DNA is TGTGCCTGGAATAGGGTAGGGACCGGGGAGCTGTTTTTT.

This clone was seen repeatedly, ten times or more. The chain employs TRBV29-1 and TRBJ1-3; tentative D call: TRBD1 (5 bases). Trimming shortened V by 7 bases and J by 0 bases, and 13 bases separated the two germline ends. This CDR3 is built from 14 residues. The germline gives CDR1 SQVTM, CDR2 ANQGSEA. CDR3 protein: CSGTAQGSGNTIYF. DNA of the CDR3: TGCAGCGGGACCGCGCAGGGCTCTGGAAACACCATATATTTT.

This clone showed up many times. This chain links TRBV28 with TRBJ2-7; possibly TRBD2 for D (5 bases). Trimming removed 6 bases at V and 4 bases at J, with 10 bases between. There are 12 residues in the CDR3. Germline CDR1 is MDHEN and CDR2 is SYDVKM. The CDR3 loop is CASSRTEYEQYF. As DNA, the CDR3 is TGTGCCAGCAGCCGGACTGAGTACGAGCAGTACTTC.

In its sample, this clone was seen a few times. Germline and junction disagree at one end, which may indicate a read error. This chain connects TRBV12-3 or TRBV12-4 to TRBJ2-2; D is possibly TRBD2 (6 bases). CDR3 length equals 17 residues. CDR3 in DNA: TGTGACAGCAGTTTAATGCTCGGGGGACGGAACACCGGGGAGCTGTTTTTT. Translating gives CDSSLMLGGRNTGELFF.

This clone was seen repeatedly, ten times or more. Possible read error: a much larger clone is one base away. The rearrangement joins TRBV28 to TRBJ1-5; perhaps TRBD1 as D (6 bases). Trimming took off 11 bases at V and 4 bases at J, with 12 bases between the two ends. The CDR3 contains 12 residues. In germline, CDR1 is MDHEN, CDR2 SYDVKM. CDR3 bases: TGTGCCGTCAGAAGGGGGAATCAGCCCCAGCATTTT. It translates to CAVRRGNQPQHF.

This clone was observed a handful of times. One end of the junction varies from germline; a read error may be responsible. The genes are TRBV12-3 or TRBV12-4 and TRBJ2-1; TRBD2 aligns across 11 bases. This CDR3 spans 18 amino acids. The CDR3 sequence is CASSYPSLLAGDLFEQLF. CDR3 sequence (DNA): TGTGCCAGCAGCTATCCCTCCTTACTAGCGGGGGACCTCTTTGAGCAGCTCTTC.

This clone was seen at least ten times. J is TRBJ2-1 and V is TRBV10-1; the match to TRBD2 covers 9 bases. The germline V gene has CDR1 WNHNN and CDR2 SYGVQD (reference sequence). This CDR3 region has 16 residues. Losses at the gene ends were 2 bases for V and 8 bases for J; bases not matched to a gene: 10. CDR3 amino acids: CASSEIQRGAPDEQFF. The CDR3 DNA follows: TGCGCCAGCAGTGAGATCCAGCGGGGGGCCCCAGATGAGCAGTTCTTC.

This clone has a count of ten or more. This chain links TRBV15 with TRBJ2-5; maybe TRBD2 (7 bases). Germline V lookup: CDR1 LNHNV, CDR2 YYDKDF (reference sequence). CDR3 size: 15 residues. With 1 base removed from V and 2 bases from J, the gap between germline ends came to 11 bases. CDR3 in DNA: TGTGCCACCAGCAGAGCGGGGGGCTCTCAAGAGACCCAGTACTTC. It yields the protein CATSRAGGSQETQYF. Full variable domain (outside the CDR3, taken from reference TRBV15 and TRBJ2-5): DAMVIQNPRYQVTQFGKPVTLSCSQTLNHNVMYWYQQKSSQAPKLLFHYYDKDFNNEADTPDNFQSRRPNTSFCFLDIRSPGLGDTAMYLCATSRAGGSQETQYFGPGTRLLVL.

This clone was seen once. A much bigger clone sits one base away, suggesting this may be a read error. The CDR3 protein is CASSLGTKSRQTQYF. The CDR3 bases are TGTGCCAGCAGCCTGGGGACTAAGAGTAGGCAGACCCAGTACTTC. V usage is TRBV9 and J usage is TRBJ2-5; TRBD2 matches 7 bases. With V trimmed by 4 bases and J by 6 bases, 12 bases remained unmatched. Germline assignment: CDR1 SGDLS and CDR2 YYNGEE. The length of the CDR3 is 15 residues.

Comment on this clone: The germline gene is not matched at one end of the junction; a read error may be the cause. The J gene is TRBJ2-5, the V gene TRBV20-1, with D maybe TRBD2 (7 bases). Germline CDR1 DFQATT, CDR2 SNEGSKA (reference sequence). The CDR3 loop spans 15 amino acids. The CDR3 sequence: CSSRAPQGREETQYF. The CDR3 bases are TGCAGTTCTAGGGCCCCTCAGGGGAGGGAAGAGACCCAGTACTTC.

This clone was counted many times. This rearrangement joins TRBV3-1 to TRBJ1-1, with 8 bases matching TRBD1. This CDR3 is 14 amino acids long. With 2 bases clipped from V and 2 bases from J, the junction kept 1 base outside the gene matches. Germline CDR1 is LGHDT and CDR2 is YNNKEL (reference sequence). The CDR3 here is CASSQQGANTEAFF. For the CDR3, the DNA is TGTGCCAGCAGCCAACAGGGGGCCAACACTGAAGCTTTCTTT.

This clone was seen at least ten times. The rearrangement joins TRBV7-8 to TRBJ2-1; possibly TRBD2 for D (5 bases). The CDR3 is 13 residues long. V shed 5 bases and J shed 15 bases, with 20 bases lying between them. The germline V gene encodes CDR1 SGHVS and CDR2 FQNEAQ. CDR3 amino acids: CASSPLAGRPTFF. In DNA, the CDR3 is TGTGCCAGCAGCCCTCTCGCGGGCCGACCCACGTTCTTC.

This clone was recorded at least ten times. The chain has TRBV5-5 and TRBJ2-7, with no clear D. The length of the CDR3 is 12 residues. Trimming pared 0 bases from V and 3 bases from J, leaving 4 bases between. Germline CDR1 reads SGHKS; CDR2 reads YYEKEE (reference sequence). CDR3: CASSLADYEQYF. The CDR3 DNA is TGTGCCAGCAGCTTGGCCGACTACGAGCAGTACTTC.

This clone was counted a few times. This clone may be a read error of a much larger clone one base away. CDR3 DNA sequence: TGCGCCAGCAGCTCGGGGATGTACACTGAAGCTTTCTTT. Translating gives CASSSGMYTEAFF. The gene calls are TRBV5-1 and TRBJ1-1; no clear D gene. The germline V gene has CDR1 SGHRS and CDR2 YFSETQ. The CDR3 is 13 amino acids. Trimming cost V 3 bases and J 3 bases, with 9 bases left between them.

This clone has at least ten counts. The chain uses TRBV25-1 and TRBJ1-2; TRBD1 might be the D (5 bases). CDR3 size: 13 residues. Trimming took 1 base from V and 9 from J, leaving 12 bases between them. Looked up from germline, CDR1 is MGHDK and CDR2 is SYGVNS. The CDR3 loop is CASSECVGTSYTF. The CDR3, as DNA: TGTGCCAGCAGTGAATGCGTAGGGACCAGCTACACCTTC.

This clone was counted at least ten times. This chain connects TRBV27 to TRBJ2-7, with TRBD1 identical over 10 bases. The germline gives CDR1 MNHEY, CDR2 SMNVEV (reference sequence). The J segment lost 6 bases and the V segment lost 6 bases, leaving 17 bases of the junction unmatched. The CDR3 spans 17 residues. CDR3 amino acids: CASRQGQGSRRPSEQYF. As DNA, the CDR3 is TGTGCCAGCAGACAGGGACAGGGGTCCCGGAGACCCTCCGAGCAGTACTTC.

This clone was counted ten times or more. This sequence joins TRBV24-1 and TRBJ2-1; D tentatively fits TRBD1 or TRBD2 (5 bases each). Germline CDR1 KGHDR, CDR2 SFDVKD. The length of the CDR3 is 18 residues. V was shortened by 1 base and J by 9 bases, with 24 bases between the two germline ends. The chain's CDR3 is CATSDLGRQGGLMGEQFF. For the CDR3, the DNA is TGTGCCACCAGTGATTTAGGGCGCCAGGGCGGGTTAATGGGTGAGCAGTTCTTC.

This clone was observed many times. The chain uses TRBV20-1 and TRBJ2-5, with D perhaps TRBD1 or TRBD2 (5 bases each). The CDR3 runs 14 residues. Germline V lookup: CDR1 DFQATT, CDR2 SNEGSKA (reference sequence). V lost 3 bases and J 0 bases, leaving 11 bases between the germline ends. CDR3 amino acids: CSASGTQNQETQYF. The CDR3 region has the DNA TGCAGTGCTAGTGGGACCCAGAACCAAGAGACCCAGTACTTC.

This clone was seen only a few times. One base away lies a much larger clone, so this may be a sequencing read error. The sample carries other DNA sequences with the same CDR3. The chain links TRBV12-3 or TRBV12-4 to TRBJ2-3, with 7 bases fitting TRBD2. CDR3 size: 15 residues. V shed 3 bases and J 2 bases; nucleotides not matched to a gene: 5. The CDR3 spells CASSFGLAVTDTQYF. CDR3 DNA: TGTGCCAGCAGTTTTGGGCTAGCGGTCACAGATACGCAGTATTTT.

At least ten counts were recorded for this clone. Compared with germline, one end of the junction differs, possibly owing to a read error. CDR3 sequence reads: CSAREVGDRGIYEQYF. The CDR3 region has the DNA TGCAGTGCGAGAGAGGTGGGGGACAGGGGAATCTACGAGCAGTACTTC. This chain joins TRBV20-1 and TRBJ2-7, with 10 positions matching TRBD1. The CDR3 sequence is 16 residues long. The germline gives CDR1 DFQATT, CDR2 SNEGSKA (reference sequence).

This clone was observed a single time. A read error may be the cause here, since a much bigger clone is one base away. This chain links TRBV4-1 with TRBJ1-6, with D perhaps matching TRBD1 (6 bases). CDR1 is MGHRA and CDR2 is YSYEKL in the germline V gene. The CDR3 extends over 13 amino acids. Trimming stripped 9 bases from V and 7 bases from J, with 13 bases between. CDR3 residues: CARRTDGNSPLHF. As DNA, the CDR3 is TGCGCCAGACGGACAGACGGAAATTCACCCCTCCACTTT.

This clone was recorded a few times. The conserved phenylalanine or tryptophan is not found at the CDR3 terminus, so this likely reflects a read error. This chain links TRBV6-2 or TRBV6-3 with TRBJ2-1; weak D call: TRBD2 (5 bases). Deletions cut 4 bases from V and 3 bases from J, with 19 bases between. CDR3 length: 17 residues. Germline assignment: CDR1 MNHEY and CDR2 SVGEGT. CDR3 sequence: CASSLVSGWSYYNEQFL. The CDR3 DNA is TGTGCCAGCAGTTTAGTAAGCGGTTGGAGCTACTACAATGAGCAGTTCTTG.

In its sample, this clone was seen many times. For the CDR3, the DNA is TGTGCCAGCAGTCGGACAGGTACCTGGGGGGGAGACTACAATGAGCAGTTCTTC. Translating gives CASSRTGTWGGDYNEQFF. The V call is TRBV28, the J call TRBJ2-1; either TRBD1 or TRBD2 may supply D (7 bases each). The CDR3 is made up of 18 amino acids. V lost 5 bases and J 3 bases, leaving 23 bases between the germline ends. Germline CDR1 MDHEN, CDR2 SYDVKM.

The sample holds many counts of this clone. Other DNA sequences from this sample encode an identical CDR3 as well. This chain uses TRBV3-1 with TRBJ2-7, with unresolved D. Germline CDR1 and CDR2: LGHDT and YNNKEL (reference sequence). V gave up 1 base and J gave up 1 base, with 5 bases separating them. The CDR3 contains 13 residues. The CDR3 coding sequence is TGTGCCAGCAGCCAAGTGTCGTCCTACGAGCAGTACTTC. This codes for CASSQVSSYEQYF.

Comments on this clone: One end of the junction fails to match germline, which may point to a read error. This chain connects TRBV30 to TRBJ2-1; either TRBD1 or TRBD2 may fit D (5 bases each). The CDR3 is made up of 16 amino acids. The germline V gene encodes CDR1 GTSNPN and CDR2 SVGIG (reference sequence). The CDR3, as DNA: TGTGCCTTGAGTTCCCCAAGCGGTGGGGCCAGGAATGAGCAGTTCTTC. Encoded protein: CALSSPSGGARNEQFF.

This clone appeared many times. This rearrangement joins TRBV2 to TRBJ2-3; D is unclear. Germline V gives CDR1 SNHLY, CDR2 FYNNEI. V gave up 5 bases and J gave up 3 bases, with 3 bases separating them. This CDR3 region has 11 residues. CDR3: CASSTTDTQYF. CDR3 DNA sequence: TGTGCCAGCAGTACGACAGATACGCAGTATTTT.

The chain combines TRBV4-1 with TRBJ2-3; D is unresolved. This CDR3 contains 12 residues. Germline V gene lookup returns CDR1 MGHRA and CDR2 YSYEKL. V lost 3 bases to trimming and J lost 5 bases, with 6 bases between them. The CDR3 reads CASSHGLDTQYF. CDR3 DNA sequence: TGCGCCAGCAGCCACGGATTAGATACGCAGTATTTT.

In this sample, this clone turned up once. The rearrangement uses TRBV5-1 and TRBJ2-3; D gene ambiguous. Trimming pared 2 bases from V and 7 bases from J, leaving 20 bases between. This CDR3 is built from 16 residues. The germline V gene encodes CDR1 SGHRS and CDR2 YFSETQ. The CDR3 region is CASSLGQAARWYTQYF. The CDR3 nucleotides are TGCGCCAGCAGCTTAGGCCAGGCCGCCCGTTGGTATACGCAGTATTTT.